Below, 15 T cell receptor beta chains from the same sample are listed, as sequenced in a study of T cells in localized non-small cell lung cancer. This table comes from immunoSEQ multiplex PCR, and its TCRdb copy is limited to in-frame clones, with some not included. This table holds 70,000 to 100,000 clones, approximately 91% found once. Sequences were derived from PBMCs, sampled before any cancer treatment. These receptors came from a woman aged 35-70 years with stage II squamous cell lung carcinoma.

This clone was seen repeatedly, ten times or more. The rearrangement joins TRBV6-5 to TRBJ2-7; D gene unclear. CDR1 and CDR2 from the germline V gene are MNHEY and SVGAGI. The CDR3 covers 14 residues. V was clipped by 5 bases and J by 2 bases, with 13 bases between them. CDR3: CASSRTDTAYEQYF. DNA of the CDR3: TGTGCCAGCAGTCGGACCGACACGGCCTACGAGCAGTACTTC.

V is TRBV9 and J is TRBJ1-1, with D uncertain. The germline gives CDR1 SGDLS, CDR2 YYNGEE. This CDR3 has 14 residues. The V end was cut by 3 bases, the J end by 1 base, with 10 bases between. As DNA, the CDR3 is TGTGCCAGCAGCGCCCAGGTAGGGAACACTGAAGCTTTCTTT. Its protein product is CASSAQVGNTEAFF.

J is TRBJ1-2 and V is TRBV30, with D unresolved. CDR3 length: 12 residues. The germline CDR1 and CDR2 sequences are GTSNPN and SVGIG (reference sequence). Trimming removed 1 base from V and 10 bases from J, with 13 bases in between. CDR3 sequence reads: CAWSGQREVYTF. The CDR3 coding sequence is TGTGCCTGGAGTGGGCAGAGAGAGGTCTACACCTTC.

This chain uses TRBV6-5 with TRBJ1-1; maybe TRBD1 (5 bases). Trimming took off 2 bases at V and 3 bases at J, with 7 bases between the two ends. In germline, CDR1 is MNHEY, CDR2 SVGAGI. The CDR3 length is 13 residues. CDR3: CASSYGRDTEAFF. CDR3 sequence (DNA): TGTGCCAGCAGTTACGGCAGGGACACTGAAGCTTTCTTT.

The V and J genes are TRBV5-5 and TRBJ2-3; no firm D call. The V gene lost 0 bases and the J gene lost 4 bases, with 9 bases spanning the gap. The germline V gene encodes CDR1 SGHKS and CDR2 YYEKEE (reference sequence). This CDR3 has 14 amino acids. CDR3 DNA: TGTGCCAGCAGCTTGGATTGGAGATCAGATACGCAGTATTTT. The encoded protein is CASSLDWRSDTQYF.

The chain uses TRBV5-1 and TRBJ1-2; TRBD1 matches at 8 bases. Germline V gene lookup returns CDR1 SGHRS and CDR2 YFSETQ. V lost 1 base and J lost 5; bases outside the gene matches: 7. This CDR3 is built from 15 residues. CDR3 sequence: CASSLLPGGEYGYTF. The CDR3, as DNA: TGCGCCAGCAGCTTGCTCCCAGGGGGCGAGTATGGCTACACCTTC.

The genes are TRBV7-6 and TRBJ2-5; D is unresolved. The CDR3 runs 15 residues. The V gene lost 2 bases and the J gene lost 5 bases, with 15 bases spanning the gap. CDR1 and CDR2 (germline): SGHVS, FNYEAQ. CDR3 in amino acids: CASSLTQLGSETQYF. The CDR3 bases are TGTGCCAGCAGCTTAACCCAGCTTGGGTCCGAGACCCAGTACTTC.

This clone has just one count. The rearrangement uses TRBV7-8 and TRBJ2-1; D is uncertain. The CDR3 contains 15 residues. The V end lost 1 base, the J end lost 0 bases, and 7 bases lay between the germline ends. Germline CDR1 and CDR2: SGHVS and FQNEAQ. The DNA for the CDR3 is TGTGCCAGCAGCTTAGACGGAAACTCCTACAATGAGCAGTTCTTC. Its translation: CASSLDGNSYNEQFF.

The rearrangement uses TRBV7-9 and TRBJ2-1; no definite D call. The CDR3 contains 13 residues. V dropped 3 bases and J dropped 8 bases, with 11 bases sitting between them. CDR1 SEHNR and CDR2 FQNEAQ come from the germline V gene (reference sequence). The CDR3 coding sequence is TGTGCCAGCAGCTTCCCGCTGGCTTATGAGCAGTTCTTC. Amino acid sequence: CASSFPLAYEQFF.

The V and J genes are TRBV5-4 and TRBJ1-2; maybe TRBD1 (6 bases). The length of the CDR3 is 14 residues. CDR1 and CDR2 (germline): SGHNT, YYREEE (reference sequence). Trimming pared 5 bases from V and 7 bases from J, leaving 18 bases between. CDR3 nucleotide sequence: TGTGCCAGCAGTCCCCGGGGGGGCCCGGGTGGCTACACCTTC. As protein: CASSPRGGPGGYTF.

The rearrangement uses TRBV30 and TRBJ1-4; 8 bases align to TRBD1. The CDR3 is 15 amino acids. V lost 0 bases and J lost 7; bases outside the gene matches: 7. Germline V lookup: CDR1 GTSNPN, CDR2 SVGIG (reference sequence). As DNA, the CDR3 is TGTGCCTGGAGTGTGGGTCCAGGGGGCGTTGAAAAACTGTTTTTT. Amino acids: CAWSVGPGGVEKLFF.

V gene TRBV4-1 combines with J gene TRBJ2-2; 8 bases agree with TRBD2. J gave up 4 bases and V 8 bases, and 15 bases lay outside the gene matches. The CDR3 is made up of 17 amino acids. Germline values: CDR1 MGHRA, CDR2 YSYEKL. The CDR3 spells CASRPALAEVGTGELFF. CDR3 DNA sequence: TGCGCCAGCCGACCCGCACTAGCGGAGGTGGGCACCGGGGAGCTGTTTTTT.

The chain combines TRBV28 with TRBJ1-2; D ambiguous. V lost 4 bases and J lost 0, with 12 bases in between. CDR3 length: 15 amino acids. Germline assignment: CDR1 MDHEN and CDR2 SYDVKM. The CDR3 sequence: CASSSVGSANYGYTF. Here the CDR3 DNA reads TGTGCCAGCAGTTCCGTTGGAAGCGCTAACTATGGCTACACCTTC.

This CDR3 is CASSVRGDPYNEQFF. CDR3 sequence (DNA): TGTGCCAGCAGCGTAAGAGGGGACCCCTACAATGAGCAGTTCTTC. V gene TRBV9 combines with J gene TRBJ2-1; D may be TRBD1 or TRBD2 (5 bases each). Germline V lookup: CDR1 SGDLS, CDR2 YYNGEE. V shed 1 base and J shed 2 bases, with 10 bases lying between them. The CDR3 sequence is 15 residues long.

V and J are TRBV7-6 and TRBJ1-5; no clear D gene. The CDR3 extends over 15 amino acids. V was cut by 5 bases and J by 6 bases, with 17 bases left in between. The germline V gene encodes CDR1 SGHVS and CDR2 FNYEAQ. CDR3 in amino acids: CASSPSTNPTQPQHF. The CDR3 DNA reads TGTGCCAGCAGCCCGAGCACAAACCCAACTCAGCCCCAGCATTTT.